This T cell receptor (beta chain) comes out of a study of T-cell reconstitution after alpha-beta-depleted transplantation in children. Germline CDR1 reads LGHNA; CDR2 reads YSLEER. V lost 2 bases to trimming and J lost 6 bases, with 11 bases between them. The CDR3 length is 14 residues. Construction of the TCRbeta library involved unique molecular identifiers. Using its own MiXCR run on the PCR reads, TCRdb lists one record per CDR3 protein. The table shows 600,000 to 700,000 distinct CDR3 sequences, with roughly 17% occurring only once. The sequencing here drew on PBMCs from the stem cell graft donor, taken from the stem cell graft. The rearrangement uses TRBV4-3 and TRBJ2-4; D gene unclear. The sequence was obtained from a human donor who donated a stem cell graft to a child with acute myeloid leukemia. CDR3 loop: CASSQNLMGNIQYF. The CDR3 nucleotides are TGCGCCAGCAGCCAAAATCTAATGGGAAACATTCAGTACTTC.